This T cell receptor beta chain stems from a study of T cell responses to AZD1222 COVID-19 vaccine (dated by TCRdb to about 2021). Concerning the study at large: A total of approximately 240 trial participants underwent TCR sequencing, of whom nearly 210 had received two doses of AZD1222 and about 26 had received two doses of the MenACWY control vaccine. Trial participants were enrolled by age into subgroups of 18-55, 56-69 and 70-plus years, and approximately 150, 30 and 60 TCR-sequenced participants, respectively, were included in these subgroups. On the study overall, not on this receptor specifically: Nearly half of unique spike-specific TCRs reportedly recognized epitopes outside regions mutated in the B.1.351 and B.1.1.7 variants. Conclusions about previously exposed vaccinees are limited, since just 6 or 7 AZD1222 recipients were seropositive for SARS-CoV-2 at baseline. CD4 TCRs associated with the vaccine covered the entire spike protein, and the dominant responses were in regions 160-218 and 743-854. The 56-69-year group was small, and its depth increase did not reach significance, likely because of low power. Spike-specific TCR breadth and depth rose significantly after two AZD1222 doses compared with day 0 and with MenACWY recipients. Most participants were white British and females outnumbered males, and the authors suggested that clonal diversity may have been underestimated. Because no day 14 peak-response samples were available, repertoires were characterized only after the peak T cell response.

The CDR3 runs 13 residues from the cysteine to the phenylalanine. Here the CDR3 DNA is all that survives: 39 bases in frame from base 1. According to the germline V gene, CDR1 reads KGHDR and CDR2 reads SFDVKD. The V end gives up 4 bases and the J end 5 bases, leaving 2 bases in the junction not matched to a gene. The time point label on this specimen signifies: about 28 days (+/-7) after the second vaccine dose. Because spike-specific TCR depth and breadth did not differ between the two schedules, AZD1222 recipients who got a second dose at roughly 4 weeks were pooled with those who got a second dose at roughly 12 weeks. Vaccinee samples came from UK trials COV001 and COV002, including a single-blind randomized controlled phase 2/3 trial of AZD1222 (ChAdOx1 nCoV-19) in healthy adults. Trial participant PBMC samples were collected at day 0 and day 28 after the second dose for TCRbeta chain sequencing.

A few counts support this clone. Its antigen remains undetermined. There are no base qualities to consult, and no much larger clone falls within one base. The CDR3 regions of human TCRbeta chains were analyzed by immunosequencing. The authors' pipeline ran thus. Repertoire TCRs were checked for matches against a reference library of SARS-CoV-2-specific TCRs that had been generated using the MIRA antigen-specificity platform. Breadth was defined as the fraction of unique TCRs that were SARS-CoV-2-associated, and depth was defined as the fraction of total T cells that were SARS-CoV-2-associated. Using the MIRA data, each spike-specific TCR was assigned both to the spike region to which the TCR was reactive and to a CD4 or CD8 class. Log10-transformed breadth and depth values were compared by one-way ANOVA with Sidak's multiple comparisons tests. This immuneACCESS table, as held by TCRdb, lists in-frame sequences with V and J called but not all clones. Of the missing ones, under half trace to an unresolved V gene in checked studies; the others have no known cause. Clonal size and the V and J genes are those of that table, whereas D and trimming came from the DNA. For this sample the table gives about 94,000 clones, of which 85% were detected only once. Of the sample, 4.5% falls within the top ten clones.

The sequenced sample was peripheral blood, obtained 28 days after the second AZD1222 dose. The TCR sequence derives from an adult who received the AZD1222 COVID-19 vaccine. Here the chain combines TRBV24-1 and TRBJ2-3; 7 junctional bases match TRBD2. The DNA sequence follows: TGTGCCACCAGTGAAGTAGCGGGAGATACGCAGTATTTT. Its coded protein is CATSEVAGDTQYF.